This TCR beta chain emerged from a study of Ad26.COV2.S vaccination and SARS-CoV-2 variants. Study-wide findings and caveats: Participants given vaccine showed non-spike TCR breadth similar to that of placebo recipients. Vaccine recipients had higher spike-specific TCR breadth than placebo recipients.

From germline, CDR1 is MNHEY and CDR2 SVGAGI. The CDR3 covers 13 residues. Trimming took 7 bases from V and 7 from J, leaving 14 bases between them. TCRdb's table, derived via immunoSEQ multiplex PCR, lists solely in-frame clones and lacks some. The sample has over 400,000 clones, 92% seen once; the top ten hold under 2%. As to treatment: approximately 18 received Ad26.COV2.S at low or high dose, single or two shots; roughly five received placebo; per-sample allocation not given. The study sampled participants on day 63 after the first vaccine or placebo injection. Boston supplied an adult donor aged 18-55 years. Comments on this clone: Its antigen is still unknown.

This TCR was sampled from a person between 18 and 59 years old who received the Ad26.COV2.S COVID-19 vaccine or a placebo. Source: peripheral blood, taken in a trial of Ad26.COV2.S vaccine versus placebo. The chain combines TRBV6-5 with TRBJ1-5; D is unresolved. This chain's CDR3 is CASTVRSWQPQHF. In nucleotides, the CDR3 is TGTGCCAGCACGGTCCGCAGCTGGCAGCCCCAGCATTTT.